The 13 T cell receptor beta chains listed next were all sequenced from one sample in a study of shared clonotypes between healthy human individuals. CD45RO negativity and positive selection for CCR7 defined naive CD8 cells, a population that excluded terminally differentiated effector memory CD45RA+ cells. Assay used: immunoSEQ multiplex PCR; TCRdb lists only in-frame clones, some missing. The sample has hundreds of thousands of clones, around 90% seen once. Specimen: naive CD8+ T cells sorted from blood. These receptors all stem from a man aged 25 to 40 in good health.

The sample holds one count of this clone. The rearrangement uses TRBV11-2 and TRBJ2-5; D unresolved. Germline CDR1 reads SGHAT; CDR2 reads FQNNGV. The CDR3 totals 14 residues. Trimming removed 5 bases from V and 2 bases from J, with 12 bases in between. Here the CDR3 reads CASSRTLAQETQYF. CDR3 DNA sequence: TGTGCCAGCAGCCGGACCCTGGCTCAAGAGACCCAGTACTTC.

The chain joins TRBV30 to TRBJ2-1; D is unclear. Per germline, CDR1 GTSNPN and CDR2 SVGIG (reference sequence). The CDR3 contains 16 residues. V was shortened by 1 base and J by 6 bases, with 19 bases between the two germline ends. The CDR3 DNA reads TGTGCCTGGAGTGGATTAGAGTGGGTAAAGGGCAATGAGCAGTTCTTC. Protein: CAWSGLEWVKGNEQFF.

This clone was observed once. The rearrangement joins TRBV7-9 to TRBJ2-3; 8 bases line up with TRBD1. This CDR3 spans 15 amino acids. J was trimmed by 4 bases and V by 2 bases; bases with no gene match: 5. Germline V gene lookup returns CDR1 SEHNR and CDR2 FQNEAQ (reference sequence). CDR3 protein: CASSLFVQGADTQYF. In DNA, the CDR3 is TGTGCCAGCAGCTTATTCGTACAGGGGGCAGATACGCAGTATTTT.

The chain links TRBV7-9 to TRBJ2-5; D not certain. The germline V gene encodes CDR1 SEHNR and CDR2 FQNEAQ (reference sequence). CDR3 length: 13 amino acids. The V end lost 3 bases, the J end lost 5 bases, and 10 bases lay between the germline ends. CDR3 amino acids: CASSFPPFETQYF. Here the CDR3 DNA reads TGTGCCAGCAGCTTTCCGCCTTTCGAGACCCAGTACTTC. The full variable domain, completed using reference TRBV7-9 and TRBJ2-5, is DTGVSQNPRHKITKRGQNVTFRCDPISEHNRLYWYRQTLGQGPEFLTYFQNEAQLEKSRLLSDRFSAERPKGSFSTLEIQRTEQGDSAMYLCASSFPPFETQYFGPGTRLLVL.

In the case of this clone: In the same sample, other DNA sequences code for this CDR3. The chain couples TRBV2 to TRBJ2-7; D remains unclear. Germline lookup yields CDR1 SNHLY and CDR2 FYNNEI. Between the trimmed V and J ends, which lost 4 bases and 7 bases, there was a span of 5 bases. This CDR3 has 10 amino acids. The CDR3 spells CASSVREQYF. CDR3 nucleotides: TGTGCCAGCAGTGTGCGGGAGCAGTACTTC.

About this clone: Additional DNA sequences in this sample encode the identical CDR3. The V and J genes are TRBV4-1 and TRBJ1-5; D remains unclear. The CDR3 length is 13 residues. V was cut by 0 bases and J by 7 bases, with 7 bases left in between. Germline loops: CDR1 MGHRA, CDR2 YSYEKL. Written as DNA, the CDR3 is TGCGCCAGCAGCCAAGATCGGGCCCAGCCCCAGCATTTT. This sequence encodes CASSQDRAQPQHF.

The rearrangement joins TRBV27 to TRBJ2-2; 7 bases are shared with TRBD2. The CDR3 length is 16 residues. From germline, CDR1 is MNHEY and CDR2 SMNVEV (reference sequence). J gave up 4 bases and V 2 bases, and 7 bases lay outside the gene matches. This CDR3 reads CASSLVLAVGTGELFF. The DNA for the CDR3 is TGTGCCAGCAGTTTAGTCCTAGCGGTCGGCACCGGGGAGCTGTTTTTT.

The rearrangement joins TRBV6-1 to TRBJ2-7; 7 bases agree with TRBD2. CDR3 length: 17 amino acids. V dropped 0 bases and J dropped 0; count of bases not matched to a gene: 8. Germline V lookup: CDR1 MNHNS, CDR2 SASEGT. The chain's CDR3 is CASSEAGLAVISYEQYF. CDR3 coding DNA: TGTGCCAGCAGTGAAGCGGGGCTAGCGGTGATCTCCTACGAGCAGTACTTC.

By share, this clone ranks as medium-sized. The V call is TRBV7-9, the J call TRBJ2-3; 8 bases line up with TRBD2. This CDR3 is 13 amino acids long. The germline V gene encodes CDR1 SEHNR and CDR2 FQNEAQ (reference sequence). The V and J ends lost 4 bases and 10 bases, in that order; junction bases with no gene match: 7. Written as DNA, the CDR3 is TGTGCCAGCAGCTCGATTATAGCGGGATCGCAGTATTTT. It translates to CASSSIIAGSQYF.

The count of this clone is one. The V call is TRBV7-8, the J call TRBJ2-7, with D hard to call. Germline V gives CDR1 SGHVS, CDR2 FQNEAQ. V was shortened by 3 bases and J by 7 bases, with 13 bases between the two germline ends. The CDR3 is made up of 13 amino acids. The CDR3 loop is CASSFVVGGEQYF. CDR3 DNA: TGTGCCAGCAGCTTCGTAGTCGGTGGAGAGCAGTACTTC.

This chain links TRBV4-1 with TRBJ2-5; D is perhaps TRBD1 (6 bases). The CDR3 totals 14 residues. V lost 0 bases to trimming and J lost 3 bases, with 8 bases between them. Looked up from germline, CDR1 is MGHRA and CDR2 is YSYEKL. CDR3 nucleotides: TGCGCCAGCAGCCAAGAAAACAGGGAAGAGACCCAGTACTTC. Its protein product is CASSQENREETQYF.

The V and J genes are TRBV7-9 and TRBJ2-1; D is possibly TRBD2 (5 bases). Germline CDR1 is SEHNR and CDR2 is FQNEAQ (reference sequence). The CDR3 loop spans 16 amino acids. Trimming stripped 4 bases from V and 5 bases from J, with 18 bases between. The CDR3 DNA follows: TGTGCCAGCAGCTCCCCAATAGAGCGGCCAAACAATGAGCAGTTCTTC. This encodes CASSSPIERPNNEQFF.

This chain joins TRBV11-2 and TRBJ2-1, with 9 bases aligning to TRBD2. With V trimmed by 0 bases and J by 10 bases, 10 bases remained unmatched. Per the germline V gene, CDR1 is SGHAT and CDR2 is FQNNGV. There are 16 residues in the CDR3. CDR3 sequence: CASSLDPLAGMEEQFF. The DNA of the CDR3 is TGTGCCAGCAGCTTAGATCCCCTAGCGGGAATGGAGGAGCAGTTCTTC. The variable domain in full, with the rest retrieved from reference TRBV11-2 and TRBJ2-1, is EAGVAQSPRYKIIEKRQSVAFWCNPISGHATLYWYQQILGQGPKLLIQFQNNGVVDDSQLPKDRFSAERLKGVDSTLKIQPAKLEDSAVYLCASSLDPLAGMEEQFFGPGTRLTVL.